The rows below give T cell receptor beta chains drawn from one sample of a study of T cell repertoires in cytomegalovirus infection. No cognate antigen is known for these TCRs. TCRdb ran MiXCR on the reads and lists one entry per CDR3 protein. The sample shows roughly 860,000 distinct CDR3 sequences, less than 35% of them seen only once. The sample in question was cultured CD8+ T cells from PBMCs, obtained from culture after CMV antigen stimulation. Every receptor here comes from a human donor in good health (CMV status not recorded). Some clones in this sample may be carry-over from other donors' samples. CDR3s include the opening cysteine and the closing phenylalanine or tryptophan. A D gene is named only where the DNA matches it firmly. Clone sizes are given selectively: once, few, many, or a class where the clone is expanded.

>NA|TRBV7-8|many|TRBJ1-5
TGTGCCAGCAGTCCTAGTGGAGCTCAGCCCCAGCATTTT
CASSPSGAQPQHF
>NA|TRBV4-2|few|TRBJ2-1
TGTGCCAGCAGCCAAGACAGAAACAATGAGCAGTTCTTC
CASSQDRNNEQFF
>NA|TRBV28|NA|TRBJ1-2
TGTGCCAGCAGTTTATTTGACCTCTCTCGGGATGGCTACACCTTC
CASSLFDLSRDGYTF
>NA|TRBV24-1|few|TRBJ2-3
TGTGCCACCAGTGATTTGGGGCCGGAAGATACGCAGTATTTT
CATSDLGPEDTQYF
>NA|TRBV9|NA|TRBJ2-2
TGTGCCAGCAGCGTAGCGGGGGCCCCCGGGGAGCTGTTTTTT
CASSVAGAPGELFF
>TRBD2|TRBV20-1|few|TRBJ2-1
TGCAGTGCTAGGTTCTTAGCGGGGGGGATTAGCTCCTACAATGAGCAGTTCTTC
CSARFLAGGISSYNEQFF
>TRBD2|TRBV7-6|many|TRBJ2-1
TGTGCCAGCAGCTTAGATGGGACTAGCGGGGCGAATGAGCAGTTCTTC
CASSLDGTSGANEQFF
>NA|TRBV6-2/TRBV6-3|NA|TRBJ2-4
TGTGCCAGCAGTTACTCGGACAGCATGGGGAACATTCAGTACTTC
CASSYSDSMGNIQYF
>TRBD2|TRBV7-9|NA|TRBJ2-4
TGTGCCAGCATCGCGGGGGGCGGGAACATTCAGTACTTC
CASIAGGGNIQYF
>NA|TRBV14|once|TRBJ1-2
TGTGCCAGCAGCCAAACCAGGGGTGAGGGTGGCTACACCTTC
CASSQTRGEGGYTF
>NA|TRBV7-2|many|TRBJ2-1
TGTGCCAGCAGCTTAGACGGGGGTAATGGCCACAATGAGCAGTTCTTC
CASSLDGGNGHNEQFF
>TRBD2|TRBV7-9|many|TRBJ2-2
TGTGCCAGCAGCCCAAGTTCGAGACTAGCGGGGAACACCGGGGAGCTGTTTTTT
CASSPSSRLAGNTGELFF
>NA|TRBV20-1|NA|TRBJ1-5
TGCAGTGCTAGAGTTGCTCGACAGAGAAGCAATCAGCCCCAGCATTTT
CSARVARQRSNQPQHF
>NA|TRBV12-3/TRBV12-4|many|TRBJ2-3
TGTGCCAGCGGGGGGGGGACATCTAGCACAGATACGCAGTATTTT
CASGGGTSSTDTQYF
>NA|TRBV7-6|few|TRBJ1-4
TGTGCCAGCAGTCCAGGGGCATCCAGTTGGTTGTTTTTT
CASSPGASSWLFF
>NA|TRBV6-2/TRBV6-3|NA|TRBJ1-1
TGTGCCAGCAGCCGGGACACTCAGAACACTGAAGCTTTCTTT
CASSRDTQNTEAFF
>TRBD1|TRBV5-5|once|TRBJ1-1
TGTGCCAGCAGCTTGGTGGGACAGGGCGCGGGGAACACTGAAGCTTTCTTT
CASSLVGQGAGNTEAFF
>NA|TRBV27|NA|TRBJ2-3
TGTGCCAGCAGCCAATCCGACAGTAGCACAGATACGCAGTATTTT
CASSQSDSSTDTQYF
>TRBD2|TRBV7-2|many|TRBJ2-4
TGTGCCAGCAATTATGGGGGAGCTAGCGGTGACATTCAGTACTTC
CASNYGGASGDIQYF
>NA|TRBV28|NA|TRBJ2-1
TGTGCCAGCACCTCTAGGGCCGGGCTTTACAATGAGCAGTTCTTC
CASTSRAGLYNEQFF
>NA|TRBV4-1|NA|TRBJ2-4
TGCGCCAGCAGCCAAGATTTCCACGGGACGGGGGCCCGGAGGTACTTC
CASSQDFHGTGARRYF
>NA|TRBV7-9|many|TRBJ1-1
TGTGCCAGCAGCCCACGTGAGCCGAACACTGAAGCTTTCTTT
CASSPREPNTEAFF
>TRBD2|TRBV27|NA|TRBJ2-5
TGTGCCAGCAGTTCGGGACTAGCTCCCGAGACCCAGTACTTC
CASSSGLAPETQYF
>NA|TRBV20-1|NA|TRBJ2-2
TGCAGTGTTATTTCCAGGAACACCGGGGAGCTGTTTTTT
CSVISRNTGELFF
>NA|TRBV15|many|TRBJ1-2
TGTGCCACCAGCAGAGCTGGGTCCGGCTACACCTTC
CATSRAGSGYTF
>NA|TRBV19|NA|TRBJ2-2
TGTGCCAGTAGTATAGTCGGGGGATTGAGCACCGGGGAGCTGTTTTTT
CASSIVGGLSTGELFF
>NA|TRBV7-6|NA|TRBJ2-7
TGTGCCAGCAGCTACCTTGGGGGCCCCTACGAGCAGTACTTC
CASSYLGGPYEQYF
>TRBD1|TRBV4-2|few|TRBJ1-1
TGTGCCAGCACAGGGACAGACCTGGTTGTTGGGACTGAAGCTTTCTTT
CASTGTDLVVGTEAFF
>TRBD1|TRBV2|NA|TRBJ1-2
TGTGCCAGCAGCCGGGGACAGTTACTTTATGGCTACACCTTC
CASSRGQLLYGYTF
>NA|TRBV9|few|TRBJ2-3
TGTGCCAGCAGCCCCCTCATCCCCGATACGCAGTATTTT
CASSPLIPDTQYF
>NA|TRBV4-1|NA|TRBJ2-2
TGCGCCAGCAGCCAAGATAATCCCGTAGCGAACACCGGGGAGCTGTTTTTT
CASSQDNPVANTGELFF
>NA|TRBV19|NA|TRBJ2-4
TGTGCCAGTAGTATTGTCATCAGGGACATTCAGTACTTC
CASSIVIRDIQYF
>NA|TRBV15|few|TRBJ1-5
TGTGCCACCAGTATCCGGGACGGATTTCGGAATCAGCCCCAGCATTTT
CATSIRDGFRNQPQHF
>NA|TRBV20-1|NA|TRBJ2-3
TGCAGTGCCGCAGAGGGCACAGATACGCAGTATTTT
CSAAEGTDTQYF
>TRBD1|TRBV7-9|few|TRBJ2-3
TGTGCCAGCAGCTTCCGGGACAGGAACACAGATACGCAGTATTTT
CASSFRDRNTDTQYF
>TRBD1|TRBV6-1|many|TRBJ2-5
TGTGCCAGCAGACACAGGGGGATTATGGAGACCCAGTACTTC
CASRHRGIMETQYF
>NA|TRBV15|few|TRBJ2-1
TGTGCCACCAGCAGACAAGCCTTAAGCTCCTACAATGAGCAGTTCTTC
CATSRQALSSYNEQFF
>NA|TRBV6-1|few|TRBJ1-4
TGTGCCAGCAGTGAAGCTAACAGGCATTCAACTAATGAAAAACTGTTTTTT
CASSEANRHSTNEKLFF
>NA|TRBV2|NA|TRBJ1-3
TGTGCCAGCCCGGTTGGAAACACCATATATTTT
CASPVGNTIYF
>TRBD1|TRBV27|NA|TRBJ1-2
TGTGCCAGCAGCCTGACAGGGGGCGCCTCCGGCTACACCTTC
CASSLTGGASGYTF
>NA|TRBV7-8|many|TRBJ2-1
TGTGCCAGCAGCTTCCTGAGGAATGAGCAGTTCTTC
CASSFLRNEQFF
>TRBD2|TRBV6-2/TRBV6-3|NA|TRBJ2-5
TGTGCCAGCAGTTATGGCCTAGCGGGGGGGCCGGAAGAGACCCAGTACTTC
CASSYGLAGGPEETQYF